These 26 T cell receptor beta chains were sequenced from one sample in a study of OX40 agonist ivuxolimab in advanced cancers. Using immunoSEQ multiplex PCR, the repertoire was profiled, and TCRdb retains in-frame clones only, with some absent. The profile shows more than 65,000 clones, about 81% of them singletons. Here the sequenced sample was CD4+ or CD8+ T cells sorted from blood, taken in a trial of the OX40 agonist ivuxolimab. The receptor set was obtained from an adult with an advanced solid tumor such as melanoma, head and neck, liver or kidney cancer.

This clone is a singleton in its sample. The chain employs TRBV5-4 and TRBJ2-7; tentatively, D is TRBD1 (6 bases). Germline V gene lookup returns CDR1 SGHNT and CDR2 YYREEE (reference sequence). The CDR3 length is 14 residues. V lost 2 bases and J 2 bases, leaving 11 bases between the germline ends. CDR3 coding DNA: TGTGCCAGCAGCTTAGTGGACAGTGCCTACGAGCAGTACTTC. As protein: CASSLVDSAYEQYF.

The chain combines TRBV5-1 with TRBJ1-4; 10 bases map to TRBD1. The CDR3 runs 15 residues. Trimming removed 4 bases from V and 8 bases from J; junction bases left unmatched: 8. Germline loops: CDR1 SGHRS, CDR2 YFSETQ. CDR3 in DNA: TGCGCCAGCAGCAGGCGACAGGGGGCTGGGGAAAAACTGTTTTTT. It codes for CASSRRQGAGEKLFF.

The chain links TRBV7-2 to TRBJ1-1; D is unresolved. CDR1 and CDR2 from the germline V gene are SGHTA and FQGNSA. Trimming left V 1 base short and J 8 bases short, with 8 bases between. This CDR3 has 12 amino acids. The CDR3: CASSLVGGEAFF. The CDR3 DNA is TGTGCCAGCAGCTTAGTAGGTGGGGAAGCTTTCTTT.

The chain couples TRBV19 to TRBJ1-1; 7 bases agree with TRBD1. Trimming cost V 7 bases and J 0 bases; bases outside gene matches: 5. The CDR3 contains 14 residues. In germline, CDR1 is LNHDA, CDR2 SQIVND (reference sequence). The CDR3 nucleotides are TGTGCCAGTATCTACAGGGGAGTGAACACTGAAGCTTTCTTT. Encoded protein: CASIYRGVNTEAFF.

The V gene is TRBV5-1, the J gene TRBJ1-1; 7 positions agree with TRBD1. There are 15 residues in the CDR3. Germline lookup yields CDR1 SGHRS and CDR2 YFSETQ. The ends lost 0 bases at V and 5 bases at J; junction bases unmatched: 7. Written as DNA, the CDR3 is TGCGCCAGCAGCTTGGTGGCAGGGGGTGAAACTGAAGCTTTCTTT. Protein sequence: CASSLVAGGETEAFF.

This chain links TRBV7-6 with TRBJ2-5, with a tentative D call TRBD2 (7 bases). The V gene's germline CDR1 is SGHVS and CDR2 FNYEAQ. The CDR3 runs 16 residues. Trimming pared 1 base from V and 1 base from J, leaving 13 bases between. CDR3 amino acids: CASSLVGGGRQETQYF. DNA of the CDR3: TGTGCCAGCAGCTTAGTTGGGGGGGGCCGCCAAGAGACCCAGTACTTC.

This chain links TRBV2 with TRBJ2-5, with D perhaps matching TRBD2 (5 bases). Germline CDR1 reads SNHLY; CDR2 reads FYNNEI. V lost 0 bases to trimming and J lost 7 bases, with 18 bases between them. CDR3 size: 16 residues. The CDR3 reads CASSEAKGAVMGTQYF. The CDR3 DNA reads TGTGCCAGCAGTGAAGCCAAGGGAGCCGTGATGGGGACCCAGTACTTC.

This clone has only one observation. The CDR3 nucleotides are TGTGCCAGCAGCACAGGGGTACTGAACACTGAAGCTTTCTTT. It specifies CASSTGVLNTEAFF. The rearrangement uses TRBV7-9 and TRBJ1-1; 7 nucleotides line up with TRBD1. The ends lost 5 bases at V and 0 bases at J; junction bases unmatched: 3. Germline values: CDR1 SEHNR, CDR2 FQNEAQ (reference sequence). The CDR3 covers 14 residues.

The chain joins TRBV29-1 to TRBJ1-1, with D maybe TRBD1 (6 bases). Trimming removed 8 bases from V and 6 bases from J, with 22 bases in between. The CDR3 has 14 amino acids. In germline, CDR1 is SQVTM, CDR2 ANQGSEA. The CDR3 coding sequence is TGCAGCCTGCTCGGGGGGGCCAATGAGGCTGAAGCTTTCTTT. This encodes CSLLGGANEAEAFF.

This chain links TRBV4-3 with TRBJ2-7; D may be TRBD1 or TRBD2 (5 bases each). The germline gives CDR1 LGHNA, CDR2 YSLEER. V was cut by 1 base and J by 2 bases, with 12 bases left in between. The CDR3 loop spans 15 amino acids. The CDR3 reads CASSQVIGATYEQYF. In nucleotides, the CDR3 is TGCGCCAGCAGCCAAGTTATCGGGGCCACCTACGAGCAGTACTTC.

In its sample, this clone ranks as medium-sized (0.01 to 0.1%). This chain joins TRBV6-1 and TRBJ1-1, with D possibly matching TRBD1 (5 bases). Trimming shortened V by 5 bases and J by 0 bases, and 10 bases separated the two germline ends. Germline V CDR1 and CDR2: MNHNS, SASEGT. This CDR3 has 14 residues. Here the CDR3 DNA reads TGTGCCAGCAGTTTCTCAGGGATGAACACTGAAGCTTTCTTT. Its protein product is CASSFSGMNTEAFF.

The chain has TRBV27 and TRBJ2-7, with 9 bases that match TRBD2. The CDR3 spans 16 residues. CDR1 and CDR2 from the germline V gene are MNHEY and SMNVEV (reference sequence). After removal of 2 bases from V and 5 bases from J, the junction contained 10 bases not matched to a gene. CDR3 DNA sequence: TGTGCCAGCAGTTTAATACTCGCGGGAGGGCCGGACGAGCAGTACTTC. Translated, it gives CASSLILAGGPDEQYF.

The chain carries TRBV29-1 and TRBJ2-3; TRBD2 matches at 7 bases. Germline assignment: CDR1 SQVTM and CDR2 ANQGSEA. This CDR3 has 14 amino acids. V dropped 2 bases and J dropped 2; count of bases not matched to a gene: 4. CDR3 amino acids: CSVESLADTDTQYF. CDR3 in DNA: TGCAGCGTTGAAAGTCTAGCGGACACAGATACGCAGTATTTT.

The chain employs TRBV5-1 and TRBJ2-5; D uncertain. The CDR3 spans 11 residues. V lost 3 bases, J lost 0 bases, and 0 bases lay in between. Germline CDR1 and CDR2: SGHRS and YFSETQ. The chain's CDR3 is CASSYQETQYF. The CDR3 region has the DNA TGCGCCAGCAGCTACCAAGAGACCCAGTACTTC.

V is TRBV7-2 and J is TRBJ1-1; D might be TRBD1 (5 bases). Trimming stripped 4 bases from V and 5 bases from J, with 14 bases between. Germline loops: CDR1 SGHTA, CDR2 FQGNSA. The CDR3 length is 14 residues. The CDR3 here is CASSSYQGGTEAFF. DNA of the CDR3: TGTGCCAGCAGCTCCTATCAGGGTGGGACTGAAGCTTTCTTT.

The chain couples TRBV4-1 to TRBJ2-5; D is undetermined. Germline CDR1 and CDR2: MGHRA and YSYEKL. The CDR3 runs 16 residues. V lost 2 bases and J lost 7, with 20 bases in between. In DNA, the CDR3 is TGCGCCAGCAGCCAACCCTTAGACGGAAGGAGTCGGACCCAGTACTTC. It specifies CASSQPLDGRSRTQYF.

On this clone: Other nucleotide sequences in the sample specify the same CDR3. The gene calls are TRBV6-4 and TRBJ1-1; D unclear. The CDR3 loop spans 14 amino acids. Germline CDR1 MRHNA, CDR2 SNTAGT. Trimming pared 0 bases from V and 4 bases from J, leaving 9 bases between. The CDR3 DNA is TGTGCCAGCAGTGACTCGTCCCGGGGCACTGAAGCTTTCTTT. It yields the protein CASSDSSRGTEAFF.

The rearrangement links TRBV7-9 to TRBJ2-2; D unresolved. V lost 5 bases and J lost 2, with 18 bases in between. This CDR3 is 17 amino acids long. Germline values: CDR1 SEHNR, CDR2 FQNEAQ (reference sequence). In nucleotides, the CDR3 is TGTGCCAGCAGCCACCGGTTGGCCGGTGGAAACACCGGGGAGCTGTTTTTT. Translation gives CASSHRLAGGNTGELFF.

This chain joins TRBV2 and TRBJ2-1, with D possibly matching TRBD2 (5 bases). In germline, CDR1 is SNHLY, CDR2 FYNNEI. Trimming shortened V by 8 bases and J by 1 base, and 12 bases separated the two germline ends. CDR3 length: 14 residues. CDR3 region: CASSPGRSYNEQFF. Here the CDR3 DNA reads TGTGCCAGCTCTCCGGGAAGGTCCTACAATGAGCAGTTCTTC.

The chain links TRBV29-1 to TRBJ1-1; D is undetermined. The CDR3 totals 14 residues. The germline V gene has CDR1 SQVTM and CDR2 ANQGSEA. V was cut by 6 bases and J by 5 bases, with 19 bases left in between. For the CDR3, the DNA is TGCAGCGTCTCAGGCGGCTCGGGTCGGACTGAAGCTTTCTTT. It translates to CSVSGGSGRTEAFF.

This clone was picked up one time. The chain uses TRBV28 and TRBJ1-6; TRBD1 agrees at 9 bases. This CDR3 has 15 amino acids. V gave up 6 bases and J gave up 8 bases; unmatched junction bases: 8. The germline V gene encodes CDR1 MDHEN and CDR2 SYDVKM. CDR3 amino acids: CASSRKTGGYSPLHF. For the CDR3, the DNA is TGTGCCAGCAGCCGAAAAACAGGGGGCTATTCACCCCTCCACTTT.

In regard to this clone: A read error may produce the germline difference seen at one junction end. This chain links TRBV4-2 with TRBJ1-2; TRBD1 matches at 7 bases. This CDR3 comprises 12 residues. CDR1 and CDR2 from the germline V gene are LGHNA and YNFKEQ. The CDR3 loop reads CASSQDFDRVVF. The CDR3 DNA is TGTGCCAGCAGCCAAGATTTCGACAGGGTCGTCTTC.

The chain uses TRBV21-1 and TRBJ2-1; the table assigns TRBD2, which was not confirmed against the DNA. TRBV21-1 represents a pseudogene. This CDR3 region has 17 residues. The CDR3 nucleotides are TGTGCCAGCAGCACCCGATTCGGGGATAGCTCCTACAATGAGCAGTTCTTC. Its translation is CASSTRFGDSSYNEQFF.

The CDR3 region is CATGQGIYEQYF. In nucleotides, the CDR3 is TGTGCCACCGGACAGGGGATCTACGAGCAGTACTTC. The chain combines TRBV19 with TRBJ2-7, with 9 bases lining up with TRBD1. CDR3 size: 12 residues. V dropped 10 bases and J dropped 3; count of bases not matched to a gene: 4. CDR1 is LNHDA, CDR2 SQIVND, per germline (reference sequence).

The V gene is TRBV4-3, the J gene TRBJ1-1; D is unresolved. The CDR3 runs 13 residues. Trimming shortened V by 1 base and J by 11 bases, and 14 bases separated the two germline ends. The germline CDR1 and CDR2 sequences are LGHNA and YSLEER. The CDR3 DNA is TGCGCCAGCAGCCAAGTTCCCGGGCGCGGGGCTTTCTTT. Amino acids: CASSQVPGRGAFF.

V usage is TRBV4-2 and J usage is TRBJ2-7, with a weak D call TRBD2 (5 bases). Germline assignment: CDR1 LGHNA and CDR2 YNFKEQ. V dropped 0 bases and J dropped 2 bases, with 8 bases sitting between them. The CDR3 contains 14 residues. CDR3 protein: CASSQDLGTYEQYF. CDR3 sequence (DNA): TGTGCCAGCAGCCAAGATCTCGGGACCTACGAGCAGTACTTC.